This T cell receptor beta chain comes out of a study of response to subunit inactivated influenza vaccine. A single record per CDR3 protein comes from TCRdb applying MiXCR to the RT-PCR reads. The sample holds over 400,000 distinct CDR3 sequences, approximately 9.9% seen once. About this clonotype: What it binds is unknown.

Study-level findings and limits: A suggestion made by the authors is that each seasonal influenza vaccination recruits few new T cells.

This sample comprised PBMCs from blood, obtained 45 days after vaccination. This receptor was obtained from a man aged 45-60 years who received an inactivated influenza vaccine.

The CDR3 nucleotides are TGTGCCAGCAGCCAAGAGGAGGGGAACACTGAAGCTTTCTTT. This codes for CASSQEEGNTEAFF. The chain links TRBV3-1 to TRBJ1-1; no reliable D call. V gave up 0 bases and J gave up 1 base, with 6 bases separating them. The CDR3 totals 14 residues. Germline V gives CDR1 LGHDT, CDR2 YNNKEL (reference sequence).